A single sample gave rise to the 10 T cell receptor beta chains below, sequenced in a study of shared clonotypes between healthy human individuals. The data were produced by immunoSEQ multiplex PCR, yet TCRdb's version contains in-frame clones alone and is incomplete. Of millions of clones in the sample, approximately 95% were seen once. Cells designated naive CD8 were CD45RO-negative and were positively selected for CCR7, with terminally differentiated effector memory CD45RA+ cells excluded. Material: naive CD8+ T cells sorted from blood. These receptors came from a man between 18 and 29 years old in good health.

The chain uses TRBV4-1 and TRBJ2-7; D possibly corresponds to TRBD2 (5 bases). The CDR3 has 16 residues. Trimming took 0 bases from V and 9 from J, leaving 21 bases between them. Germline-derived CDR1 and CDR2 are MGHRA and YSYEKL. DNA of the CDR3: TGCGCCAGCAGCCAAGATCGGTCCGTTGGGAGAGGGTGGCAGTACTTC. Its translation: CASSQDRSVGRGWQYF.

V is TRBV6-6 and J is TRBJ1-3; TRBD1 agrees at 7 bases. V gave up 6 bases and J gave up 8 bases; unmatched junction bases: 13. CDR3 size: 15 residues. From germline, CDR1 is MNHNY and CDR2 SVGAGI (reference sequence). The CDR3 protein is CASRTGDREGDTIYF. CDR3 DNA sequence: TGTGCCAGCAGAACAGGTGACAGGGAGGGAGACACCATATATTTT.

This rearrangement joins TRBV29-1 to TRBJ1-1; possibly TRBD1 for D (6 bases). In germline, CDR1 is SQVTM, CDR2 ANQGSEA. The length of the CDR3 is 14 residues. V dropped 4 bases and J dropped 6 bases, with 18 bases sitting between them. DNA for the CDR3: TGCAGCGTTGTGTCGCAGGGGATCGAGTCTGAAGCTTTCTTT. Translating it yields CSVVSQGIESEAFF.

The chain employs TRBV6-5 and TRBJ2-1; 8 nucleotides align to TRBD2. CDR3 length: 16 amino acids. V lost 1 base, J lost 10 bases, and 12 bases stayed unmatched. CDR1 is MNHEY and CDR2 is SVGAGI in the germline V gene. This CDR3 is CASSYFVAGPSGEQFF. The CDR3 DNA reads TGTGCCAGCAGTTACTTCGTAGCGGGACCGTCCGGGGAGCAGTTCTTC.

V gene TRBV6-5 combines with J gene TRBJ2-6, with D unclear. The ends were cut back, 0 bases at V and 0 bases at J, with 6 bases in the middle. In germline, CDR1 is MNHEY, CDR2 SVGAGI. This CDR3 has 16 residues. This chain's CDR3 is CASSYSRSSGANVLTF. For the CDR3, the DNA is TGTGCCAGCAGTTACTCTCGGAGCTCTGGGGCCAACGTCCTGACTTTC.

As concerns this clone: A read error may produce the germline difference seen at one junction end. This rearrangement joins TRBV4-3 to TRBJ2-1; TRBD1 matches at 9 bases. CDR3 size: 16 residues. Germline loops: CDR1 LGHNA, CDR2 YSLEER. DNA for the CDR3: TGCGCCAGCAGTCAAGCTACAGGGGGCCCCTACAATGAGCAGTTCTTC. This sequence encodes CASSQATGGPYNEQFF.

This rearrangement joins TRBV19 to TRBJ1-2; 8 positions agree with TRBD1. Germline V gene sequence: CDR1 LNHDA, CDR2 SQIVND (reference sequence). V shed 6 bases, J shed 4 bases, and the junction held 7 bases outside the gene matches. This CDR3 has 14 residues. The CDR3 coding sequence is TGTGCCAGTAGCCCGGGGACAGGCCCCTATGGCTACACCTTC. It translates to CASSPGTGPYGYTF. Supplemented by reference TRBV19 and TRBJ1-2, the full variable domain reads DGGITQSPKYLFRKEGQNVTLSCEQNLNHDAMYWYRQDPGQGLRLIYYSQIVNDFQKGDIAEGYSVSREKKESFPLTVTSAQKNPTAFYLCASSPGTGPYGYTFGSGTRLTVV.

Concerning this clone: This specimen includes other DNA sequences encoding the same CDR3. The genes are TRBV9 and TRBJ2-7; no firm D call. Deletions cut 4 bases from V and 1 base from J, with 6 bases between. The CDR3 extends over 12 amino acids. Germline CDR1 and CDR2: SGDLS and YYNGEE. This chain's CDR3 is CASSPGSYEQYF. CDR3 DNA sequence: TGTGCCAGCAGCCCCGGGTCCTACGAGCAGTACTTC. The variable domain in full, completed from reference TRBV9 and TRBJ2-7, reads DSGVTQTPKHLITATGQRVTLRCSPRSGDLSVYWYQQSLDQGLQFLIQYYNGEERAKGNILERFSAQQFPDLHSELNLSSLELGDSALYFCASSPGSYEQYFGPGTRLTVT.

A remark on this clone: In the same sample, other DNA sequences code for this CDR3. This chain connects TRBV19 to TRBJ2-7, with TRBD2 matching 12 bases. From germline, CDR1 is LNHDA and CDR2 SQIVND (reference sequence). The length of the CDR3 is 14 residues. J gave up 4 bases and V 5 bases, and 3 bases lay outside the gene matches. The CDR3 DNA reads as TGTGCCAGTAGTTCCGGACTAGCGGGATACGAGCAGTACTTC. Translating it yields CASSSGLAGYEQYF.

The V gene is TRBV15, the J gene TRBJ2-1, with D possibly TRBD1 on 5 matching bases. Between the trimmed V and J ends, which lost 4 bases and 5 bases, there was a span of 15 bases. The V gene's germline CDR1 is LNHNV and CDR2 YYDKDF (reference sequence). CDR3 length: 15 amino acids. CDR3 residues: CATSKNLDSDNEQFF. Here the CDR3 DNA reads TGTGCCACCAGCAAAAATCTTGACAGCGACAATGAGCAGTTCTTC.